This TCR beta chain derives from a study of cytomegalovirus exposure and HLA in healthy donors. Amplification used 60 Vbeta primers and 13 Jbeta primers. Sequenced by immunoSEQ multiplex PCR; TCRdb stores in-frame clones only, minus some. The table includes about 250,000 clones, about 75% detected once. This clone was recorded once. Other DNA sequences in the same sample also yield this CDR3. This TCR was recovered from a female donor in good health and CMV-seronegative. Sequencing used PBMCs.

CDR3 amino acids: CSVAPPGNTEAFF. CDR3 coding DNA: TGCAGCGTTGCACCCCCGGGGAACACTGAAGCTTTCTTT. V and J are TRBV29-1 and TRBJ1-1; no firm D call. CDR1 is SQVTM and CDR2 is ANQGSEA in the germline V gene. Trimming took 4 bases from V and 1 from J, leaving 10 bases between them. The CDR3 spans 13 residues.